The T cell receptor beta chain under discussion was sequenced for a study of cytomegalovirus exposure and HLA in healthy donors. Germline values: CDR1 SEHNR, CDR2 FQNEAQ (reference sequence). V lost 5 bases, J lost 5 bases, and 18 bases lay in between. CDR3 length equals 15 residues. It was with 60 Vbeta and 13 Jbeta primers that the PCR ran. Clones were read by immunoSEQ multiplex PCR, and TCRdb kept only the in-frame ones, dropping some. The sample includes under 95,000 clones. The sample comprised PBMCs. The V gene is TRBV7-9, the J gene TRBJ1-2; D perhaps matches TRBD1 (5 bases). The receptor was derived from a man aged 18 to 29 in good health and CMV-seropositive. This CDR3 reads CASSDDIARGYGYTF. CDR3 coding DNA: TGTGCCAGCAGCGACGATATCGCAAGGGGTTATGGCTACACCTTC.